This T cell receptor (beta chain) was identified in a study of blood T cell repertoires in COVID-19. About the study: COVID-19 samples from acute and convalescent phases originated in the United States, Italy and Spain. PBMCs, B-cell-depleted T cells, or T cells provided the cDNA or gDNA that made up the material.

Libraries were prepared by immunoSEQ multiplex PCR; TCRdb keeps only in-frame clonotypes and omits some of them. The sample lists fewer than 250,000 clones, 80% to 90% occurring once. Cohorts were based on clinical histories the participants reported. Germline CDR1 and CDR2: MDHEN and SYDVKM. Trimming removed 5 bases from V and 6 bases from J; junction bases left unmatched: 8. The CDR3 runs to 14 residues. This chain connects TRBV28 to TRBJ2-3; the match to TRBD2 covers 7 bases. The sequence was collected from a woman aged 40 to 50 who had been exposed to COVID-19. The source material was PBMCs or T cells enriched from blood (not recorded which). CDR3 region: CASSLSGEWDTQYF. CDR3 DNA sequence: TGTGCCAGCAGTCTCAGCGGGGAATGGGATACGCAGTATTTT.